A selection of T cell receptor beta chains follows, all from one sample in a study of metastatic and nonmetastatic thyroid tumors. TCRdb reanalyzed the PCR reads with MiXCR. The sample shows roughly 55,000 clones, 16% of them seen only once. Sequenced material: blood. These receptors originate from a male donor with papillary thyroid cancer or a benign thyroid nodule (not recorded which). Some clones in this sample may be carry-over from other donors' samples. Each CDR3 is given with its conserved first and last residue. A D gene is named only where the DNA matches it firmly. The size field is filled for only some rows; it gives once, few, many or a size class.

d_call j_call v_call clone_size cdr3_nt cdr3_aa
NA TRBJ1-5 TRBV3-1 many TGTGCCAGCAGCGCTTTATGGGGTGATCAGCCCCAGCATTTT CASSALWGDQPQHF
NA TRBJ2-3 TRBV12-3/TRBV12-4 many TGTGCCAGCGTATCCTCTATAGCGGTGGGCACAGATACGCAGTATTTT CASVSSIAVGTDTQYF
NA TRBJ2-5 TRBV6-5 many TGTGCCAGCAGTTACCGGAACAAAGAGACCCAGTACTTC CASSYRNKETQYF
TRBD2 TRBJ2-5 TRBV11-2 many TGTGCCAGCAGCTTAGGTAGTGGCGGGGGGGAAGAGACCCAGTACTTC CASSLGSGGGEETQYF
TRBD2 TRBJ2-1 TRBV3-1 NA TGTGCCAGCAGCCAAGTTCGCGGGAGGATCAACAATGAGCAGTTCTTC CASSQVRGRINNEQFF
NA TRBJ2-3 TRBV12-3/TRBV12-4 many TGTGCCACGAACGCACAGGGACAAGCGACAGATACGCAGTATTTT CATNAQGQATDTQYF
NA TRBJ1-3 TRBV11-3 NA TGTGCCAGCAGCAAATCACCGAACTCTGGAAACACCATATATTTT CASSKSPNSGNTIYF
TRBD1 TRBJ1-1 TRBV9 many TGTGCCAGCAGCGTTTCGAGGGACAGGGGGACTGAAGCTTTCTTT CASSVSRDRGTEAFF
NA TRBJ2-2 TRBV15 many TGTGCCACCAGCAGAGATCGGTCGGGAGTGGTCGGGGAGCTGTTTTTT CATSRDRSGVVGELFF
NA TRBJ2-7 TRBV4-1 many TGCGCCAGCAGCCAAGGGACGTCCTACGAGCAGTACTTC CASSQGTSYEQYF
NA TRBJ2-1 TRBV7-3 many TGTGCCAGCTCCACCGGGACCTACAATGAGCAGTTCTTC CASSTGTYNEQFF
TRBD2 TRBJ2-1 TRBV27 NA TGTGCCAGCATCTCCCGGTCTAGCGGGAGTCCGAGCTCCTACAATGAGCAGTTCTTC CASISRSSGSPSSYNEQFF
NA TRBJ2-7 TRBV6-1 NA TGTGCCAGCTCTAAAGGGGCCCACGATGAGCAGTACTTC CASSKGAHDEQYF
NA TRBJ2-2 TRBV7-2 many TGTGCCAGCAGCCGCTCCCACCCGAACACCGGGGAGCTGTTTTTT CASSRSHPNTGELFF
NA TRBJ2-2 TRBV28 many TGTGCCAGCAGCCGCGGACAAATCACCGGGGAGCTGTTTTTT CASSRGQITGELFF
TRBD1 TRBJ1-5 TRBV9 many TGTGCCAGCAGCGTGACAGGGGATAGCAATCAGCCCCAGCATTTT CASSVTGDSNQPQHF
NA TRBJ2-5 TRBV18 NA TGTGCCAGCTCACCCGTGGGGGGCGGATTGGAGACCCAGTACTTC CASSPVGGGLETQYF
NA TRBJ2-3 TRBV6-4 NA TGTGCCAGCAGTGACGCGTTGGTGGGCCACACAGATACGCAGTATTTT CASSDALVGHTDTQYF
NA TRBJ2-2 TRBV6-2/TRBV6-3 few TGTGCCAGCAGTTACTCTTCGCGTTGGACCGGGGAGCTGTTTTTT CASSYSSRWTGELFF
NA TRBJ1-3 TRBV5-1 many TGCGCCAGCAGCTTAACAGGGCCAGGAAACACCATATATTTT CASSLTGPGNTIYF
NA TRBJ2-1 TRBV7-3 many TGTGCCAGCAGCTTATCCCACAATGAGCAGTTCTTC CASSLSHNEQFF
NA TRBJ1-2 TRBV11-1 many TGTGCCAGCAGCCGGGGCACAGGAGCTACTGCTAACTATGGCTACACCTTC CASSRGTGATANYGYTF
NA TRBJ2-6 TRBV4-2 many TGTGCCAGCCCCCTTGGGACACGGAGCTCTGGGGCCAACGTCCTGACTTTC CASPLGTRSSGANVLTF
NA TRBJ2-2 TRBV7-8 many TGTGCCAGCAGCTCCACAGGGCTCGATGTCTTCGGGGAGCTGTTTTTT CASSSTGLDVFGELFF
NA TRBJ1-3 TRBV12-3/TRBV12-4 many TGTGCCAGCAGTTTTAGATCTGGCTCTGGAAACACCATATATTTT CASSFRSGSGNTIYF
TRBD1 TRBJ1-2 TRBV27 many TGTGCCAGCAGTTTATCTTGGACAGGGGGCGGTGGAGGCTACACCTTC CASSLSWTGGGGGYTF
NA TRBJ1-4 TRBV6-5 many TGTGCCAGCAGTTACCAGTTAAGTGAAAAACTGTTTTTT CASSYQLSEKLFF
TRBD1 TRBJ1-2 TRBV7-9 many TGTGCCAGCAGCTTAGGGACAGGGACTAACTATGGCTACACCTTC CASSLGTGTNYGYTF
NA TRBJ1-1 TRBV15 many TGTGCCACCAGCAGCCGTTATGGGGGGTATAGTGAAGCTTTCTTT CATSSRYGGYSEAFF
TRBD1 TRBJ2-2 TRBV30 NA TGTGCCTTGAGCAGGGGGAACACTGGGGAGCTGTTTTTT CALSRGNTGELFF
NA TRBJ2-3 TRBV15 many TGTGCCACCGGAAAACGGGACGGTACAGATACGCAGTATTTT CATGKRDGTDTQYF
TRBD1 TRBJ2-2 TRBV30 medium-sized TGTGCCTGGAGATCCGGGACAGACGCCGGGGAGCTGTTTTTT CAWRSGTDAGELFF
TRBD2 TRBJ2-1 TRBV20-1 many TGCAGTGCTTCGGGGGGAAGCTCCTACAATGAGCAGTTCTTC CSASGGSSYNEQFF
NA TRBJ2-2 TRBV7-9 NA TGTGCCAGCATCTTATGGTCCTTTGGGACCGGGGAGCTGTTTTTT CASILWSFGTGELFF
NA TRBJ1-1 TRBV27 NA TGTGCCAGCAGTGATCCCTGGGGAGGGGACACTGAAGCTTTCTTT CASSDPWGGDTEAFF
TRBD1 TRBJ1-4 TRBV5-1 many TGCGCCAGCAGCTGGGGGGACAGCCCTAATGAAAAACTGTTTTTT CASSWGDSPNEKLFF
NA TRBJ2-5 TRBV6-1 many TGTGCCAGCAGTCGTTCAGAGTACCAAGAGACCCAGTACTTC CASSRSEYQETQYF
NA TRBJ2-1 TRBV9 NA TGTGCCAGCATCGTAGGTGGGACCTACAATGAGCAGTTCTTC CASIVGGTYNEQFF
NA TRBJ1-1 TRBV20-1 NA TGCAGTGCCAACCTACCGGGACACCTGAACACTGAAGCTTTCTTT CSANLPGHLNTEAFF
NA TRBJ2-3 TRBV6-5 many TGTGCCAGCAGTTCTGGTTTAGGGGGGGGGCAGGGCACAGATACGCAGTATTTT CASSSGLGGGQGTDTQYF
NA TRBJ2-1 TRBV19 many TGTGCCAGTAGTATTAGCCAAAGCTCCTACAATGAGCAGTTCTTC CASSISQSSYNEQFF
TRBD2 TRBJ2-3 TRBV6-1 many TGTGCCAGCAGGGACGACCAGCGGGAGCCAGATACGCAGTATTTT CASRDDQREPDTQYF
TRBD2 TRBJ2-7 TRBV2 many TGTGCCAGCAGCGGGACTAGCGGGGAGTACGAGCAGTACTTC CASSGTSGEYEQYF
TRBD1 TRBJ1-5 TRBV19 many TGTGCCAGTCGCGACAGGGACAATCAGCCCCAGCATTTT CASRDRDNQPQHF
NA TRBJ2-6 TRBV6-4 many TGTGCCAGCAGTCCTGGAACATCTGGGGCCAACGTCCTGACTTTC CASSPGTSGANVLTF
NA TRBJ2-6 TRBV9 many TGTGCCAGCAGCGTAGGATATTCCCACGGAACTGGCTCTGGGGCCAACGTCCTGACTTTC CASSVGYSHGTGSGANVLTF
TRBD1 TRBJ2-7 TRBV5-1 many TGCGCCAGCAGCTTGGGGCAGAGGCAGGGGGACGAGCAGTACTTC CASSLGQRQGDEQYF
NA TRBJ1-5 TRBV6-2/TRBV6-3 NA TGTGCCAGCAGTTACTCGTTCGAGGCCAGGAATAAGCCCCAACATTTT CASSYSFEARNKPQHF
TRBD1 TRBJ1-2 TRBV4-2 many TGTGCCAGCAGCCCTGAACTCCTAGGGACAGCGAACTATGGCTACACCTTC CASSPELLGTANYGYTF
NA TRBJ2-2 TRBV9 many TGTGCCAGCAGCGTAGCGGGAACCGGGGAGCTGTTTTTT CASSVAGTGELFF
NA TRBJ2-7 TRBV27 few TGTGCCAGCACCGAGGCGGGGCGCTCCTACGAGCAGTACTTC CASTEAGRSYEQYF
NA TRBJ1-2 TRBV20-1 NA TGCAGTGCTAGTGTAGGGGATAGGGGACATGGCTACACCTTC CSASVGDRGHGYTF
TRBD2 TRBJ2-1 TRBV9 many TGTGCCAGCAGCGTACTAGCGGGGGGCCTCAATGAGCAGTTCTTC CASSVLAGGLNEQFF
NA TRBJ1-5 TRBV5-1 NA TGCGCCAGCAGCCCGGACATCGGAAATTATCAGCCCCAGCATTTT CASSPDIGNYQPQHF
NA TRBJ1-5 TRBV6-1 NA TGTGCCAGCAGTGAAGGTGGCGGCAATCATCCCCAGCATTTT CASSEGGGNHPQHF